The 6 T cell receptor beta chains below were found in one sample sequenced in a study of OX40 agonist ivuxolimab in advanced cancers. Profiling relied on immunoSEQ multiplex PCR, and the TCRdb table lists in-frame clones only, not all of them. The repertoire includes about 81,000 clones, around 90% of them detected once, and approximately 0.47% sits in the top ten. The source material was CD4+ or CD8+ T cells sorted from blood, sampled in a trial of the OX40 agonist ivuxolimab. The receptor source for this set is an adult with an advanced solid tumor such as melanoma, head and neck, liver or kidney cancer.

This chain links TRBV5-5 with TRBJ2-7, with D possibly being TRBD2 (5 bases). In germline, CDR1 is SGHKS, CDR2 YYEKEE (reference sequence). Trimming left V 5 bases short and J 3 bases short, with 12 bases between. This CDR3 comprises 13 residues. CDR3 bases: TGTGCCAGCAGTCTTGGCGGAGGCTACGAGCAGTACTTC. Translated: CASSLGGGYEQYF.

The chain joins TRBV10-3 to TRBJ2-7; 7 nucleotides agree with TRBD1. Germline CDR1 and CDR2: ENHRY and SYGVKD. After removal of 0 bases from V and 2 bases from J, the junction contained 4 bases not matched to a gene. The CDR3 covers 15 residues. CDR3 protein: CAISESRTGAYEQYF. DNA of the CDR3: TGTGCCATCAGTGAGTCTCGGACAGGAGCCTACGAGCAGTACTTC.

This sequence joins TRBV11-2 and TRBJ1-3, with D unclear. Germline CDR1 reads SGHAT; CDR2 reads FQNNGV. The CDR3 totals 15 residues. The V end lost 0 bases, the J end lost 2 bases, and 8 bases lay between the germline ends. The CDR3 loop reads CASSLDLSPGNTIYF. In DNA form, the CDR3 reads TGTGCCAGCAGCTTAGATCTGTCTCCTGGAAACACCATATATTTT.

V and J are TRBV4-2 and TRBJ2-7, with TRBD2 matching 7 bases. J gave up 1 base and V 4 bases, and 7 bases lay outside the gene matches. Germline V lookup: CDR1 LGHNA, CDR2 YNFKEQ. CDR3 size: 15 residues. The CDR3 DNA reads as TGTGCCAGCAGCCGAGTTATGGGGGGGTCCTACGAGCAGTACTTC. Residues: CASSRVMGGSYEQYF.

V gene TRBV27 combines with J gene TRBJ2-3; D is possibly TRBD1 or TRBD2 (5 bases each). The CDR3 covers 17 residues. The V and J ends lost 0 bases and 4 bases respectively, with 17 bases between them. Germline V gives CDR1 MNHEY, CDR2 SMNVEV (reference sequence). The CDR3 nucleotides read TGTGCCAGCAGTTTATCGACCGGGACCCTTGGGCCAGATACGCAGTATTTT. Translating it yields CASSLSTGTLGPDTQYF.

The chain is built from TRBV2 and TRBJ1-4; perhaps TRBD1 as D (6 bases). CDR1 and CDR2 (germline): SNHLY, FYNNEI. The CDR3 sequence is 16 residues long. Trimming took 6 bases from V and 8 from J, leaving 22 bases between them. The CDR3 coding sequence is TGTGCCAGCAGCGGCGGGACAACTCCCCGGCGGGAAAAACTGTTTTTT. Amino acids: CASSGGTTPRREKLFF.